Listed here are 31 T cell receptor beta chains from one sample, sequenced in a study of pediatric ulcerative colitis. The rectum was sampled with one to two pinch biopsies at colonoscopy. The data were produced by immunoSEQ multiplex PCR, yet TCRdb's version contains in-frame clones alone and is incomplete. The data contain 40,000 to 55,000 clones, 60% to 85% of them singletons. Sequencing input: gut tissue. All receptors come from a girl between 10 and 17 years old with moderate ulcerative colitis.

This chain uses TRBV18 with TRBJ2-7, with D possibly being TRBD2 (6 bases). The CDR3 contains 14 residues. CDR1 and CDR2 (germline): KGHSH, LQKENI. The V and J ends lost 2 bases and 4 bases respectively, with 12 bases between them. CDR3 sequence: CASSPGGVKYEQYF. The CDR3 DNA is TGTGCCAGCTCACCAGGCGGGGTGAAATACGAGCAGTACTTC.

This clone was seen a few times. The rearrangement uses TRBV7-9 and TRBJ1-6; D perhaps matches TRBD1 (6 bases). Trimming removed 6 bases at V and 7 bases at J, with 7 bases between. The V gene's germline CDR1 is SEHNR and CDR2 FQNEAQ (reference sequence). The CDR3 contains 12 residues. The CDR3 region has the DNA TGTGCCAGCAGTCAGGGGAATTCACCCCTCCACTTT. Its translation is CASSQGNSPLHF.

The CDR3 bases are TGTGCCAGCAGCCGAGGAGGAGGGGGGTTAAATGAGCAGTTCTTC. Its protein is CASSRGGGGLNEQFF. This sequence joins TRBV7-6 and TRBJ2-1, with D perhaps being TRBD1 or TRBD2 (6 bases each). V was cut by 5 bases and J by 7 bases, with 18 bases left in between. Germline V CDR1 and CDR2: SGHVS, FNYEAQ. The CDR3 runs to 15 residues.

The V call is TRBV10-2, the J call TRBJ1-5; possibly TRBD1 for D (5 bases). V shed 8 bases and J shed 3 bases, with 11 bases lying between them. The CDR3 has 13 residues. Germline assignment: CDR1 WSHSY and CDR2 SAAADI. The CDR3 sequence is CASGGGNNQPQHF. The DNA for the CDR3 is TGCGCCAGCGGGGGGGGGAACAATCAGCCCCAGCATTTT.

The genes are TRBV6-1 and TRBJ2-7; a weak D match, TRBD1 (6 bases). Germline values: CDR1 MNHNS, CDR2 SASEGT. V lost 3 bases and J 3 bases, leaving 12 bases between the germline ends. This CDR3 comprises 14 residues. The DNA for the CDR3 is TGTGCCAGCAGTGAGGTGGACAGCGACTACGAGCAGTACTTC. Protein: CASSEVDSDYEQYF.

V gene TRBV27 combines with J gene TRBJ1-2; unclear D gene. The CDR3 is made up of 11 amino acids. CDR1 is MNHEY and CDR2 is SMNVEV in the germline V gene (reference sequence). The V and J ends lost 7 bases and 8 bases respectively, with 11 bases between them. The CDR3 DNA follows: TGTGCCAGCACTGATAGCAGGGGCTACACCTTC. It yields the protein CASTDSRGYTF.

This clone has just one count. The chain joins TRBV7-9 to TRBJ1-4; possibly TRBD1 for D (5 bases). CDR1 is SEHNR, CDR2 FQNEAQ, per germline (reference sequence). V was clipped by 4 bases and J by 10 bases, with 16 bases between them. This CDR3 contains 14 residues. The CDR3 reads CASSSGTTFGKLFF. In DNA, the CDR3 is TGTGCCAGCAGCTCCGGGACTACTTTCGGAAAACTGTTTTTT.

The chain links TRBV15 to TRBJ1-1, with a tentative D call TRBD1 (5 bases). This CDR3 is built from 19 residues. V was shortened by 5 bases and J by 10 bases, with 35 bases between the two germline ends. The germline gives CDR1 LNHNV, CDR2 YYDKDF (reference sequence). CDR3 coding DNA: TGTGCCACCAGCGGGAGAGGCACAGATCAGTGGGGCGGTAGTAAGCTAGCTTTCTTT. Translation gives CATSGRGTDQWGGSKLAFF.

For the CDR3, the DNA is TGTGCCAGCAGCCTAGACGGGACAGGGGTCAACGAGCAGTACTTC. Amino acid sequence: CASSLDGTGVNEQYF. The rearrangement joins TRBV14 to TRBJ2-7; 10 bases fit TRBD1. V shed 4 bases, J shed 5 bases, and the junction held 8 bases outside the gene matches. Germline CDR1 and CDR2: SGHDN and FVKESK. CDR3 length: 15 residues.

This clone was counted only a few times. V is TRBV6-6 and J is TRBJ1-1; D gene uncertain. With 7 bases removed from V and 4 bases from J, the gap between germline ends came to 10 bases. The CDR3 extends over 12 amino acids. CDR1 and CDR2 (germline): MNHNY, SVGAGI (reference sequence). CDR3 loop: CASTMAPTEAFF. As DNA, the CDR3 is TGTGCCAGCACCATGGCCCCCACTGAAGCTTTCTTT.

Details on this clone: Other DNA sequences from this sample encode an identical CDR3 as well. The chain employs TRBV5-1 and TRBJ2-3, with a possible D match to TRBD2 (5 bases). The CDR3 is 15 amino acids. Germline CDR1 SGHRS, CDR2 YFSETQ. Trimming left V 0 bases short and J 3 bases short, with 11 bases between. CDR3: CASSLAGVGTDTQYF. As DNA, the CDR3 is TGCGCCAGCAGCTTGGCCGGGGTCGGGACAGATACGCAGTATTTT.

This clone was detected only once. The genes are TRBV7-2 and TRBJ2-5; 7 bases are a match to TRBD2. Germline V gene data show CDR1 as SGHTA and CDR2 as FQGNSA. This CDR3 has 13 residues. Trimming cost V 8 bases and J 4 bases; bases outside gene matches: 7. The CDR3 region has the DNA TGTGCCAGCGCCCGGGGGGTCACAGAGACCCAGTACTTC. Its protein product is CASARGVTETQYF.

The gene calls are TRBV30 and TRBJ2-7, with a possible D match to TRBD2 (6 bases). Trimming pared 3 bases from V and 3 bases from J, leaving 12 bases between. This CDR3 is built from 13 residues. Germline V lookup: CDR1 GTSNPN, CDR2 SVGIG (reference sequence). Here the CDR3 reads CAWRASAVYEQYF. DNA for the CDR3: TGTGCCTGGAGGGCTAGCGCGGTCTACGAGCAGTACTTC. Based on the CDR3 plus reference TRBV30 and TRBJ2-7, the full variable domain is SQTIHQWPATLVQPVGSPLSLECTVEGTSNPNLYWYRQAAGRGLQLLFYSVGIGQISSEVPQNLSASRPQDRQFILSSKKLLLSDSGFYLCAWRASAVYEQYFGPGTRLTVT.

This clone was counted between two and nine times. This chain links TRBV27 with TRBJ2-7; D perhaps matches TRBD2 (6 bases). CDR3 length: 13 residues. CDR1 is MNHEY and CDR2 is SMNVEV in the germline V gene (reference sequence). With 8 bases removed from V and 0 bases from J, the gap between germline ends came to 11 bases. Written as DNA, the CDR3 is TGTGCCAGCTCTCCGGGACTCTCCTACGAGCAGTACTTC. Translation gives CASSPGLSYEQYF.

This clone was detected once. CDR3 DNA sequence: TGTGCCAGCAGTGACGTCCAGGCCTACAATGAGCAGTTCTTC. Protein sequence: CASSDVQAYNEQFF. The chain employs TRBV27 and TRBJ2-1; D ambiguous. Germline V lookup: CDR1 MNHEY, CDR2 SMNVEV (reference sequence). The CDR3 is 14 residues long. V was trimmed by 5 bases and J by 2 bases, leaving 10 bases between them.

The chain carries TRBV7-8 and TRBJ1-2; D call uncertain. V was trimmed by 0 bases and J by 4 bases, leaving 9 bases between them. This CDR3 region has 14 residues. Germline loops: CDR1 SGHVS, CDR2 FQNEAQ. The CDR3 region has the DNA TGTGCCAGCAGCTTAGCGGGCCGATTCTATGGCTACACCTTC. This sequence encodes CASSLAGRFYGYTF.

The chain recombines TRBV13 with TRBJ2-2; TRBD1 aligns across 10 bases. Germline trimming cut 1 base from V and 4 bases from J; bases unmatched to any gene: 6. The CDR3 is 17 residues long. Germline CDR1 is PRHDT and CDR2 is FYEKMQ (reference sequence). CDR3 loop: CASSLAGTGVRTGELFF. DNA of the CDR3: TGTGCCAGCAGCTTAGCGGGGACAGGGGTGCGCACCGGGGAGCTGTTTTTT.

V gene TRBV11-2 combines with J gene TRBJ2-3; possible D gene TRBD2, 6 bases. The ends were cut back, 5 bases at V and 2 bases at J, with 14 bases in the middle. Germline V gene sequence: CDR1 SGHAT, CDR2 FQNNGV. The CDR3 length is 15 residues. As DNA, the CDR3 is TGTGCCAGCAGCCCCCGGGGGACCACCACAGATACGCAGTATTTT. The encoded protein is CASSPRGTTTDTQYF. The full variable domain, its missing parts supplied by reference TRBV11-2 and TRBJ2-3, is EAGVAQSPRYKIIEKRQSVAFWCNPISGHATLYWYQQILGQGPKLLIQFQNNGVVDDSQLPKDRFSAERLKGVDSTLKIQPAKLEDSAVYLCASSPRGTTTDTQYFGPGTRLTVL.

This chain connects TRBV19 to TRBJ1-6, with 7 bases aligning to TRBD1. The trim removed 2 bases at V and 4 bases at J, leaving 2 bases unmatched. CDR1 is LNHDA, CDR2 SQIVND, per germline (reference sequence). The CDR3 is 15 residues long. CDR3 amino acids: CASSIKQGYNSPLHF. CDR3 nucleotides: TGTGCCAGTAGTATAAAACAGGGGTATAATTCACCCCTCCACTTT.

The chain combines TRBV10-2 with TRBJ1-2; TRBD1 matches 7 bases. Germline trimming cut 6 bases from V and 6 bases from J; bases unmatched to any gene: 10. The CDR3 consists of 14 residues. Germline assignment: CDR1 WSHSY and CDR2 SAAADI. The CDR3 protein is CASSRDRQGDGYTF. The CDR3 coding sequence is TGCGCCAGCAGCCGAGATAGACAGGGAGATGGCTACACCTTC.

The chain recombines TRBV29-1 with TRBJ2-2, with TRBD2 identical over 9 bases. The germline V gene encodes CDR1 SQVTM and CDR2 ANQGSEA. The CDR3 covers 15 residues. The V gene end was trimmed by 1 base and the J gene end by 5 bases; junction bases not matched to a gene: 5. The DNA for the CDR3 is TGCAGCGTTGAAGCCCTAGCGGGACCGACCGGGGAGCTGTTTTTT. Amino acid sequence: CSVEALAGPTGELFF.

This sequence joins TRBV29-1 and TRBJ2-1; D is possibly TRBD2 (6 bases). V shed 7 bases and J shed 2 bases, with 30 bases lying between them. CDR3 length equals 19 residues. Germline CDR1 is SQVTM and CDR2 is ANQGSEA. The CDR3 protein is CSALDGGTATHLPYNEQFF. CDR3 nucleotides: TGCAGCGCCCTGGATGGCGGGACTGCTACACACCTCCCCTACAATGAGCAGTTCTTC.

V usage is TRBV7-2 and J usage is TRBJ2-4; 11 nucleotides match TRBD2. The trim removed 1 base at V and 6 bases at J, leaving 8 bases unmatched. This CDR3 has 17 residues. Germline CDR1 SGHTA, CDR2 FQGNSA. CDR3 in amino acids: CASSLVIAGGPGNIQYF. The CDR3 nucleotides are TGTGCCAGCAGCTTAGTAATAGCGGGAGGGCCCGGAAACATTCAGTACTTC.

This chain joins TRBV9 and TRBJ1-1, with D uncertain. CDR3 length: 14 residues. The V end was cut by 4 bases, the J end by 3 bases, with 13 bases between. The germline CDR1 and CDR2 sequences are SGDLS and YYNGEE. The CDR3 nucleotides are TGTGCCAGCAGCCCGTCGGACCGGGACACTGAAGCTTTCTTT. It encodes CASSPSDRDTEAFF.

This clone was seen once. V is TRBV7-8 and J is TRBJ2-7, with 7 bases identical to TRBD2. The CDR3 contains 15 residues. Germline CDR1 SGHVS, CDR2 FQNEAQ. V lost 5 bases to trimming and J lost 4 bases; unmatched junction nucleotides: 11. The DNA for the CDR3 is TGTGCCAGCAGCATGGATGGACTAGACGGTTACGAGCAGTACTTC. This translates into CASSMDGLDGYEQYF.

CDR3 DNA sequence: TGTGCCAGCAGCTTAGGCGGACAGGGTAGAGGCTACACCTTC. Its protein is CASSLGGQGRGYTF. The J gene is TRBJ1-2, the V gene TRBV7-2; TRBD1 aligns across 8 bases. From germline, CDR1 is SGHTA and CDR2 FQGNSA. CDR3 length equals 14 residues. V shed 1 base and J 8 bases; nucleotides not matched to a gene: 6.

The genes are TRBV6-5 and TRBJ1-2, with 8 bases identical to TRBD1. Per the germline V gene, CDR1 is MNHEY and CDR2 is SVGAGI. After removal of 6 bases from V and 8 bases from J, the junction contained 8 bases not matched to a gene. CDR3 length: 13 residues. The CDR3 sequence is CASRLTGVRGYTF. The CDR3 DNA reads TGTGCCAGCAGATTGACAGGGGTCCGGGGCTACACCTTC.

The chain links TRBV5-4 to TRBJ1-1; 9 bases match TRBD1. Germline V CDR1 and CDR2: SGHNT, YYREEE (reference sequence). V shed 7 bases and J 4 bases; nucleotides not matched to a gene: 8. The CDR3 runs 14 residues. DNA for the CDR3: TGTGCCAGCCGTAGGGACAGGGACTCCACTGAAGCTTTCTTT. Translating it yields CASRRDRDSTEAFF.

The chain couples TRBV5-1 to TRBJ1-2; TRBD1 aligns across 7 bases. The CDR3 consists of 16 residues. V gave up 1 base and J gave up 4 bases; unmatched junction bases: 10. Per the germline V gene, CDR1 is SGHRS and CDR2 is YFSETQ. As DNA, the CDR3 is TGCGCCAGCAGCTTGTCTCTAGACAGGGCCCTCTATGGCTACACCTTC. Amino acid sequence: CASSLSLDRALYGYTF.

The V gene is TRBV10-3, the J gene TRBJ2-3, with 11 nucleotides matching TRBD1. V lost 6 bases to trimming and J lost 3 bases; unmatched junction nucleotides: 5. The CDR3 loop spans 15 amino acids. Germline CDR1 and CDR2: ENHRY and SYGVKD. As DNA, the CDR3 is TGTGCCATCAGGAAGGACAGGGGGCGGACAGATACGCAGTATTTT. This codes for CAIRKDRGRTDTQYF.

The genes are TRBV7-8 and TRBJ2-3; D uncertain. The germline V gene encodes CDR1 SGHVS and CDR2 FQNEAQ. V gave up 1 base and J gave up 0 bases, with 2 bases separating them. The CDR3 sequence is 13 residues long. CDR3 nucleotide sequence: TGTGCCAGCAGCTTAGACAGCACAGATACGCAGTATTTT. This gives the protein CASSLDSTDTQYF.